This T cell receptor beta chain is from a study of PD-1 blockade in classical Hodgkin lymphoma. Study-level points and caveats: Relapsed/refractory patients reportedly had the lowest baseline TCR diversity, below newly diagnosed patients, who were below healthy donors. Whatever underlies the repertoire differences (possibly disease activity or prior therapy) remains undefined.

A remark on this clone: Its matching antigen is unknown.

TCRdb's table, derived via immunoSEQ multiplex PCR, lists solely in-frame clones and lacks some. This sample has 20,000 or so clones, with approximately 89% found just once. Time point reported: newly diagnosed, previously untreated cHL patient sample. The study purified CD4+ T cells from thawed PBMCs using magnetic negative selection. The material sequenced was CD4+ T cells from blood. The clonotype was recovered from a human donor with classical Hodgkin lymphoma.

CDR3 nucleotides: TGTGCCAGTAGTATCTTTAGCGGGAATCAAGAGACCCAGTACTTC. Protein sequence: CASSIFSGNQETQYF. V and J are TRBV19 and TRBJ2-5; 8 bases align to TRBD2. Trimming removed 3 bases from V and 2 bases from J; junction bases left unmatched: 5. This CDR3 has 15 amino acids. CDR1 is LNHDA, CDR2 SQIVND, per germline (reference sequence).